This T cell receptor (beta chain) was retrieved from a study of CXCR3-negative and CXCR3-positive naive CD8 T cells. Study-wide results and limits: Cryopreserved cells partially lost CXCR3 expression, and fresh PBMCs were used in most assays. CXCR3-expressing naive cells carried TRB CDR3s more hydrophobic than those of CXCR3-negative naive cells. For memory CD8+ cells diversity was much lower, but both naive subsets had comparably high diversity. Naive CXCR3-negative and CXCR3-positive cells had similar TRBV-TRBJ usage; memory differed.

Identification of naive CD8+ T cells rested on CD45RO-CCR7+CD27+CD95- status. 5' RACE with UMI labels generated the TRB cDNA libraries. TCRdb reprocessed the 5' RACE reads and stores each CDR3 protein as one record, lacking DNA. This listing includes roughly 60,000 distinct CDR3 sequences. Turning to this clonotype: The target antigen is unknown.

The CDR3 is 12 amino acids. The germline gives CDR1 MGHDK, CDR2 SYGVNS. The clonotype comes from a human donor in good health. Some clones in this sample may be carry-over from other donors' samples. The J gene is TRBJ2-1, the V gene TRBV25-1. The source material was naive CXCR3+ CD8+ T cells from blood. Subset indicated: CD45RO-CCR7+CD27+CD95- naive CD8+ T cells expressing CXCR3 (TNR3+). This CDR3 reads CASTTYINEQFF.